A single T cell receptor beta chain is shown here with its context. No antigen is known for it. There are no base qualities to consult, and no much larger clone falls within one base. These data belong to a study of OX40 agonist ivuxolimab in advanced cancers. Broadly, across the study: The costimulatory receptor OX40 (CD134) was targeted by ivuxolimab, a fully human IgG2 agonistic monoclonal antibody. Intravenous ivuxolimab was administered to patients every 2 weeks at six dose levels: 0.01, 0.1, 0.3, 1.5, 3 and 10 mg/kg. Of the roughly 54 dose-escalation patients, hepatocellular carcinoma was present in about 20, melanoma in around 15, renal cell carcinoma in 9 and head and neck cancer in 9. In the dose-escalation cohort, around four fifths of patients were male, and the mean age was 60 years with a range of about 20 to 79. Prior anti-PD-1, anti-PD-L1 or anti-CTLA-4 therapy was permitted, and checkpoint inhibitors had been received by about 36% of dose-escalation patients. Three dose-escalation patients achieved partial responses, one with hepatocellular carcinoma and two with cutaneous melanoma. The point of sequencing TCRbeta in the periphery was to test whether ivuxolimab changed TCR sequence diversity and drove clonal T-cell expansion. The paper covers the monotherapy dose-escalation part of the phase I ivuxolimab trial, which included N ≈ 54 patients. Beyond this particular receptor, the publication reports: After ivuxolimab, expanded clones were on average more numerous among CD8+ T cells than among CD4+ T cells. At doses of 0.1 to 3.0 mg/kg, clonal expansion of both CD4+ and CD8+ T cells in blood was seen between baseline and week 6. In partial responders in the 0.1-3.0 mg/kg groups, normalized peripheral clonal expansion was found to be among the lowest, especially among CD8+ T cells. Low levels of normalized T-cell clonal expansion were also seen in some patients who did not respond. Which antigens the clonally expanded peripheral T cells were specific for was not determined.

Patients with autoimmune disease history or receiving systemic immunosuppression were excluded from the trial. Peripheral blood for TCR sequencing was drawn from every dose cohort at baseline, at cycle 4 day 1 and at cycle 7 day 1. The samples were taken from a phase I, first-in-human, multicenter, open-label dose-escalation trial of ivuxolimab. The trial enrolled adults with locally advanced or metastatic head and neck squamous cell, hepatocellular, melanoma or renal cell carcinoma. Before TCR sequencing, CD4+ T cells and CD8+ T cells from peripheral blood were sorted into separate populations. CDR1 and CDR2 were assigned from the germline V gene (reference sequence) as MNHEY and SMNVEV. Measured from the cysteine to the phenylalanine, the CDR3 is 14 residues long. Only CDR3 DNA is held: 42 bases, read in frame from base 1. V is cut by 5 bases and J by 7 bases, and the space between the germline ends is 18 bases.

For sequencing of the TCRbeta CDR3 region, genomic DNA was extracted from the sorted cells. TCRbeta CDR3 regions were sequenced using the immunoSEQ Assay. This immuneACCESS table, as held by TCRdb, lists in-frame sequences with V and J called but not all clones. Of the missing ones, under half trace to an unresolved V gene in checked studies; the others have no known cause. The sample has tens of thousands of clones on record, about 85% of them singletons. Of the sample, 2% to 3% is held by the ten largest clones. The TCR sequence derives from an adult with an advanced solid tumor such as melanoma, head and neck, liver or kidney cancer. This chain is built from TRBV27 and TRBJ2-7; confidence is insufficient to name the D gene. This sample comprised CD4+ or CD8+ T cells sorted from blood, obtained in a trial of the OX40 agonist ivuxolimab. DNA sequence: TGTGCCAGCAGTCTCGACTCAGGACGTGGGGAGCAGTACTTC. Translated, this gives CASSLDSGRGEQYF.